Each of the 4 T cell receptor beta chains below was sequenced from the same sample in a study of radiotherapy plus CTLA-4 blockade in lung cancer. Sequenced by immunoSEQ multiplex PCR; TCRdb stores in-frame clones only, minus some. The table has tens of thousands of clones, around 90% seen once. Sequenced here: peripheral blood, sampled from a patient treated with radiotherapy plus ipilimumab. The receptors here all came from a human donor with non-small cell lung cancer that progressed on radiotherapy plus ipilimumab.

The chain uses TRBV14 and TRBJ1-4, with D unclear. V lost 1 base and J lost 8, with 11 bases in between. Germline CDR1 SGHDN, CDR2 FVKESK. CDR3 length: 14 residues. The CDR3 loop reads CASSQAYFGEKLFF. As DNA, the CDR3 is TGTGCCAGCAGCCAAGCGTACTTTGGGGAAAAACTGTTTTTT.

The V gene is TRBV19, the J gene TRBJ2-1; D gene uncertain. This CDR3 is 14 amino acids long. V was cut by 5 bases and J by 7 bases, with 15 bases left in between. Germline CDR1 reads LNHDA; CDR2 reads SQIVND (reference sequence). The CDR3 loop reads CASSSAAAFNEQFF. The CDR3 DNA reads TGTGCCAGTAGTTCCGCCGCGGCCTTTAATGAGCAGTTCTTC.

The chain uses TRBV7-3 and TRBJ2-7; D remains ambiguous. Trimming took off 2 bases at V and 3 bases at J, with 8 bases between the two ends. The CDR3 has 13 residues. Germline-derived CDR1 and CDR2 are SGHTA and FQGTGA. The CDR3 reads CASSLSPGYEQYF. In nucleotides, the CDR3 is TGTGCCAGCAGCTTATCGCCGGGCTACGAGCAGTACTTC.

This chain connects TRBV5-1 to TRBJ2-3, with 9 bases identical to TRBD2. CDR3 length: 15 amino acids. The V segment lost 4 bases and the J segment 3 bases; nucleotides outside the gene matches: 6. The V gene's germline CDR1 is SGHRS and CDR2 YFSETQ. As DNA, the CDR3 is TGCGCCAGCAGCCCCCAGACTAGCGGAACAGATACGCAGTATTTT. Its protein product is CASSPQTSGTDTQYF.